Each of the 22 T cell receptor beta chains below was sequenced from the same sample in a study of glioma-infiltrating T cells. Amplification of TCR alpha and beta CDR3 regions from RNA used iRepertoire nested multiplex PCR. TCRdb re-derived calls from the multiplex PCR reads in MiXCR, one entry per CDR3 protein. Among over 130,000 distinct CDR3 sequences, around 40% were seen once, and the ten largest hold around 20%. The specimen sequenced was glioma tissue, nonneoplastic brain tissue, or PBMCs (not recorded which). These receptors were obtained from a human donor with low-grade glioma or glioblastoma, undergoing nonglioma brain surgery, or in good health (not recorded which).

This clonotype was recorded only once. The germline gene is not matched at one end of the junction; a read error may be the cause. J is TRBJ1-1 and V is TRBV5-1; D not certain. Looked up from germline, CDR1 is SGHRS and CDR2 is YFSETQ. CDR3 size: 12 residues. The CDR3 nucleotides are TGCGCCCGCAGCCGGGAGAACACTGAAGCTTTCTTT. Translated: CARSRENTEAFF.

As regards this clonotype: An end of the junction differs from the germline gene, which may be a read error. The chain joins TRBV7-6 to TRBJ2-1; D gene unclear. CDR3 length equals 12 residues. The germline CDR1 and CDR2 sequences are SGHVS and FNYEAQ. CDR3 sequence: CARSLFSNEQFF. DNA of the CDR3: TGTGCCCGCAGCTTATTCTCCAATGAGCAGTTCTTC.

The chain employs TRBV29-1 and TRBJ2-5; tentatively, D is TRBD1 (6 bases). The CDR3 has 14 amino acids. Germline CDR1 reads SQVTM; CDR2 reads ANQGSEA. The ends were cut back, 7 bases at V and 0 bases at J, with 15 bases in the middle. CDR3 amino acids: CSGGPGQYQETQYF. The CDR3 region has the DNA TGCAGCGGCGGACCCGGACAGTACCAAGAGACCCAGTACTTC.

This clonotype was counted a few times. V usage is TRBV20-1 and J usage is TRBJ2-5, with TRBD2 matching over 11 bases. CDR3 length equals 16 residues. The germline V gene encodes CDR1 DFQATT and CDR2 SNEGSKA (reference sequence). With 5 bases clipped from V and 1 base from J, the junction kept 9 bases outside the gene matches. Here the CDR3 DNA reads TGCAGTGCTCCCGGCGGGGGACTAGCGGCCCAAGAGACCCAGTACTTC. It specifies CSAPGGGLAAQETQYF.

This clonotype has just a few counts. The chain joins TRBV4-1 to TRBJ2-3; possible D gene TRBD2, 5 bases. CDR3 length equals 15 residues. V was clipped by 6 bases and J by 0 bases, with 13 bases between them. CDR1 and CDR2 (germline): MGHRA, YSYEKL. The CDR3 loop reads CASSSRRFSTDTQYF. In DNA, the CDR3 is TGCGCCAGCAGTAGTCGGAGGTTTAGCACAGATACGCAGTATTTT.

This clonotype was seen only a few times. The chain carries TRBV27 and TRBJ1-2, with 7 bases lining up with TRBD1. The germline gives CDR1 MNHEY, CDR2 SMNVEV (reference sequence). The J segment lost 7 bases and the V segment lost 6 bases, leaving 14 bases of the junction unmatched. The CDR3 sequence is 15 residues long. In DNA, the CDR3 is TGTGCCAGCAGACCGACAGGGAAGGATATCAGTGGCTACACCTTC. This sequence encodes CASRPTGKDISGYTF.

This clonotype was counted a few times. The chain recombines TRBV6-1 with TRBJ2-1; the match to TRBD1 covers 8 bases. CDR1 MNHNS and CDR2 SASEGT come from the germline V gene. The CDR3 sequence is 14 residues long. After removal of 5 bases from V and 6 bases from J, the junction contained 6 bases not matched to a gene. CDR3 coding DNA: TGTGCCAGCAGTCTACGGACAGGGAGCAATGAGCAGTTCTTC. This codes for CASSLRTGSNEQFF.

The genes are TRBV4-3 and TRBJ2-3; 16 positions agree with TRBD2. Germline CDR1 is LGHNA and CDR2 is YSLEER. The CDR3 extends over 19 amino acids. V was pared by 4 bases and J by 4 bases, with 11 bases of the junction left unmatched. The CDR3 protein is CASSRSIPGTSGGADTQYF. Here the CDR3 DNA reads TGCGCCAGCAGCCGATCAATCCCCGGGACTAGCGGGGGGGCAGATACGCAGTATTTT.

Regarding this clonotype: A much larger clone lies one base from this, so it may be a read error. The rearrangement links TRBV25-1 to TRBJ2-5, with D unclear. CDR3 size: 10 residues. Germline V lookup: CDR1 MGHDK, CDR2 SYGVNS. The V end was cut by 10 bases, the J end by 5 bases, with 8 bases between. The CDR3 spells CANIGETQYF. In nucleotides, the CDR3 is TGTGCCAACATAGGGGAGACCCAGTACTTC.

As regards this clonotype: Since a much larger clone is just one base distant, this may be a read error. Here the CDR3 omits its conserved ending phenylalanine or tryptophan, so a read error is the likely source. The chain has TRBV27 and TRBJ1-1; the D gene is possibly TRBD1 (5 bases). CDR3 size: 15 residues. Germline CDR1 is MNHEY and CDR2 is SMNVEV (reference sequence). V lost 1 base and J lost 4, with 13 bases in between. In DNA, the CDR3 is TGTGCCAGCAGTTTATACCCAGGGTCGAGCACTGAAGCTTTCTGT. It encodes CASSLYPGSSTEAFC.

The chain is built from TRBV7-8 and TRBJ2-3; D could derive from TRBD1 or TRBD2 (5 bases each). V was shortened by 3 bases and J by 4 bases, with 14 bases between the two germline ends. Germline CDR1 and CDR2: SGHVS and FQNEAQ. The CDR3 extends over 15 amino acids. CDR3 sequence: CASSFGTLGSDTQYF. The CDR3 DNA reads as TGTGCCAGCAGCTTCGGGACCCTTGGTTCAGATACGCAGTATTTT.

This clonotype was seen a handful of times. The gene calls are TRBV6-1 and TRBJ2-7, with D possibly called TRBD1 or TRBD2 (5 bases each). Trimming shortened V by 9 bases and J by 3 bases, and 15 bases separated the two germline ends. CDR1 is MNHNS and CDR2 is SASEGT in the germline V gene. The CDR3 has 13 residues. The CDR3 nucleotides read TGTGCCAGTTGGGACGGCGGATTCTACGAGCAGTACTTC. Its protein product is CASWDGGFYEQYF.

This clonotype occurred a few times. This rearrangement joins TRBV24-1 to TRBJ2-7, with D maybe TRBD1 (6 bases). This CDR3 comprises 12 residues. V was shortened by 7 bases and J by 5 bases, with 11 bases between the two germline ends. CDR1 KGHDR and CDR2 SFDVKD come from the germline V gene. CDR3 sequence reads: CATRGDKDEQYF. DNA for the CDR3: TGTGCCACCAGGGGGGACAAAGACGAGCAGTACTTC.

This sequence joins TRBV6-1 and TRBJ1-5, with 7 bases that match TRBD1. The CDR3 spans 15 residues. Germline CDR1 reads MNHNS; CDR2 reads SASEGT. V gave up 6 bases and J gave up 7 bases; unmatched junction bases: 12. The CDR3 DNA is TGTGCCAGCAGCCCCTCCCAACAGGGGCACCAGCCCCAGCATTTT. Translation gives CASSPSQQGHQPQHF.

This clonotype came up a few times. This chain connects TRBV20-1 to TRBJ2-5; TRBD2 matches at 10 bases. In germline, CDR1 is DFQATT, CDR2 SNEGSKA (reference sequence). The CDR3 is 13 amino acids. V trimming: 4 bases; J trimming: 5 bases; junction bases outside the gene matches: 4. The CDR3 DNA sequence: TGCAGTGCTACGAGCGGGGGGGCGGAGACCCAGTACTTC. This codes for CSATSGGAETQYF.

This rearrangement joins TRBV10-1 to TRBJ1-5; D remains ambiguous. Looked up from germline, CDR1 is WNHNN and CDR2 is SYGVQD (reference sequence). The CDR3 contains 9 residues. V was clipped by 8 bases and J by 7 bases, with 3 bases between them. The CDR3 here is CASGQPQHF. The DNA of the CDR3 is TGCGCCAGCGGCCAGCCCCAGCATTTT.

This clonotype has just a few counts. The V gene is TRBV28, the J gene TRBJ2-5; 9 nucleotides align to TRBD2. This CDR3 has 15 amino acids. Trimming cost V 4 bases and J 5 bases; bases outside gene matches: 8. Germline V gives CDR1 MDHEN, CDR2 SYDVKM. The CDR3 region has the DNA TGTGCCAGCAGTTCCGCAGCGGGGGGCCGCGAGACCCAGTACTTC. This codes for CASSSAAGGRETQYF.

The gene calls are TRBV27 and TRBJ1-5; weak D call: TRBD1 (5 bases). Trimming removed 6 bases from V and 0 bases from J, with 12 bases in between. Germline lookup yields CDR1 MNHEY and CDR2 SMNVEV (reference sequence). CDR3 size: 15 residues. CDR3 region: CASSKQAYSNQPQHF. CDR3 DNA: TGTGCCAGCAGCAAACAGGCTTATAGCAATCAGCCCCAGCATTTT.

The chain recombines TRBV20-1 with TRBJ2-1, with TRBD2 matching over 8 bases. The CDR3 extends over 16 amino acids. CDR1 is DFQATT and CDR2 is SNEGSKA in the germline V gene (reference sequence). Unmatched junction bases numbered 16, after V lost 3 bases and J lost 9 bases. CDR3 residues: CSARGGTSASSVEQFF. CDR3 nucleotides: TGCAGTGCTAGGGGGGGGACTAGTGCATCCAGTGTTGAGCAGTTCTTC.

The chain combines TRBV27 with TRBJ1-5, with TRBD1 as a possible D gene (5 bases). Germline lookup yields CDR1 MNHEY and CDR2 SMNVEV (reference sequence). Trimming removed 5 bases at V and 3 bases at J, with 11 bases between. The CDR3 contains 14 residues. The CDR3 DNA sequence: TGTGCCAGCAGTCCCCGGGGGGTCAATCAGCCCCAGCATTTT. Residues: CASSPRGVNQPQHF.

The CDR3 is CASIRGSSYNEQFF. CDR3 bases: TGTGCCAGCATTAGGGGCAGCTCCTACAATGAGCAGTTCTTC. The chain joins TRBV6-2 or TRBV6-3 to TRBJ2-1; tentative D call: TRBD1 (5 bases). The germline V gene encodes CDR1 MNHEY and CDR2 SVGEGT. V was pared by 7 bases and J by 0 bases, with 10 bases between. This CDR3 spans 14 amino acids.

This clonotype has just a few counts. In nucleotides, the CDR3 is TGCGCCAGCACCAGAGATCAGCCCCAGCATTTT. Translated: CASTRDQPQHF. This sequence joins TRBV10-1 and TRBJ1-5, with no clear D. The CDR3 contains 11 residues. Germline CDR1 and CDR2: WNHNN and SYGVQD (reference sequence). The V and J ends lost 7 bases and 5 bases respectively, with 6 bases between them.